This T cell receptor (beta chain) stems from a study of shared clonotypes between healthy human individuals. CDR3 length equals 18 residues. Trimming removed 5 bases from V and 5 bases from J; junction bases left unmatched: 19. Per the germline V gene, CDR1 is LGHNA and CDR2 is YNFKEQ. 200 to 250 ng DNA, 30,000 or so T cell genomes, went into each sorted-subset replicate PCR. Some clones are missing from TCRdb's copy, which holds only in-frame ones; the method was immunoSEQ multiplex PCR. This table has more than 2,000,000 clones, approximately 90% appearing once. The source is a man between 18 and 35 years old in good health. The V call is TRBV4-2, the J call TRBJ2-5, with 8 positions matching TRBD2. The sample consisted of naive CD4+ T cells sorted from blood. Subset described: CD45RA+ positively selected. The CDR3 region has the DNA TGTGCCAGCAGCTATAGAGTGGCTAGCGGGTTATTCGGGGAGACCCAGTACTTC. It yields the protein CASSYRVASGLFGETQYF.